This T cell receptor beta chain was sequenced in a study of T cells in Graves' hyperthyroidism and ophthalmopathy. Amplified regions were TCR beta CDR3 sequences from RNA transcripts. During a first-round RT-PCR of the TCR CDR3, the HTBI primer set was used. Via MiXCR, TCRdb re-called the multiplex PCR reads, giving one row per CDR3 protein. The sample records 550,000 to 800,000 distinct CDR3 sequences, around 17% being singletons. This clonotype was counted ten times or more. Its antigen is not identified. CDR3 length: 13 amino acids. The germline V gene has CDR1 MNHEY and CDR2 SVGEGT. Trimming removed 5 bases from V and 1 base from J, with 6 bases in between. The study, taken as a whole, reports: Blood samples included most of the expanded thyroid clonotypes exceeding 0.001.

The study defined stable Graves' hyperthyroidism as no ophthalmopathy progression within 18 months. Isolation of PBMCs was performed on about 9.9 ml fresh peripheral blood. This rearrangement joins TRBV6-2 or TRBV6-3 to TRBJ2-1; weak D call: TRBD2 (6 bases). The clonotype comes from a man between 18 and 29 years old with Graves' hyperthyroidism. The sample taken for sequencing was blood. This CDR3 reads CASSLASYNEQFF. Written as DNA, the CDR3 is TGTGCCAGCAGTCTAGCGTCCTACAATGAGCAGTTCTTC.